Listed below are T cell receptor beta chains from one sample, sequenced in a study of CD8+CD57+ T cells in acquired aplastic anemia. TCRdb ran MiXCR on the reads and lists one entry per CDR3 protein. The sample yields about 420,000 distinct CDR3 sequences, around 72% seen once. Input material: sorted CD4+, CD8+, or CD8+CD57+ T cells (not recorded which) from PBMCs. All receptors derive from a human donor in good health, serving as a control. Both conserved end residues are part of each CDR3. A D gene is named only where the DNA matches it firmly. Size is omitted from some rows. Given values are once, few, many or a class for expanded clones.

>many|TRBJ1-5|TRBV12-3/TRBV12-4|TRBD1
TGTGCCAGTGGGACAGACTTTAGCAATCAGCCCCAGCATTTT
CASGTDFSNQPQHF
>NA|TRBJ2-2|TRBV20-1|NA
TGCAGTGCTAGAGAGAACGTAAACACCACCGGGGAGCTGTTTTTT
CSARENVNTTGELFF
>many|TRBJ2-1|TRBV5-1|TRBD1
TGCGCCAGCAGCTTCTGGGACAGGGTAGACAATGAGCAGTTCTTC
CASSFWDRVDNEQFF
>NA|TRBJ2-1|TRBV29-1|NA
TGCAGCGTTGCTACCGTTCGTTCCTATGAGCAGTTCTTC
CSVATVRSYEQFF
>NA|TRBJ2-5|TRBV29-1|TRBD2
TGCAGCGTTGACGGGGGGGCCAGCGGAGAGACCCAGTACTTC
CSVDGGASGETQYF
>NA|TRBJ1-3|TRBV7-6|NA
TGTGCCAGCAGCTTAACTGAGAGAGGTGTCACCACCCCATATTTT
CASSLTERGVTTPYF
>NA|TRBJ2-3|TRBV14|TRBD2
TGTGCCAGCAGCCCACGGGGGGGCGGGGGAGGGACAGATACGCAGTATTTT
CASSPRGGGGGTDTQYF
>NA|TRBJ1-2|TRBV2|NA
TGTGCCAGCAGGCAAGACAGTTATGGCTACACCTTC
CASRQDSYGYTF
>NA|TRBJ2-5|TRBV9|TRBD1
TGTGCCAGCAGCGCGTGGGACAGTTTACAAGAGACCCAGTACTTC
CASSAWDSLQETQYF
>NA|TRBJ1-2|TRBV7-2|TRBD1
TGTGCCAGCAGCTTAGGGGGACAGAAGTCAGTTGGCTACACCTTC
CASSLGGQKSVGYTF
>NA|TRBJ2-2|TRBV20-1|NA
TGCAGTGCTAGAGACGGGACGGCCACCGGGGAGCTGTTTTTT
CSARDGTATGELFF
>NA|TRBJ2-7|TRBV15|TRBD2
TGTGCCACCAGCCACCAACTTACTAGCGGGACTCCCTACGAGCAGTACTTC
CATSHQLTSGTPYEQYF
>NA|TRBJ1-1|TRBV15|NA
TGTGCCACCAGCACACGACAGACGAACACCGAACCTTTCTTT
CATSTRQTNTEPFF
>NA|TRBJ1-1|TRBV7-6|NA
TGTGCTAGCAGCCACGTTGGAGAGGGCCCAGCTTTCTTT
CASSHVGEGPAFF
>NA|TRBJ1-2|TRBV5-1|NA
TGCGCCAGCAGCCCGGACGGACAGTACGGCCATGGCTACACCTTC
CASSPDGQYGHGYTF
>NA|TRBJ1-2|TRBV6-4|NA
TGTGCCAGAGAACCGGGGGCGAGCTATGGCTACACCTTC
CAREPGASYGYTF
>once|TRBJ2-7|TRBV7-8|NA
TGCGCCAGCAGCCAAGTGACTGTAGGAAGATACACGCAGTACTTC
CASSQVTVGRYTQYF
>NA|TRBJ1-4|TRBV7-2|NA
TGTGCCAGCAGCCACGGGAGGACGGACTTTAATGAATGGCTGTTTTTT
CASSHGRTDFNEWLFF
>many|TRBJ1-4|TRBV11-2|NA
TGTGCCAGCAGCTTAGCTTTGGCAGGCCGTAATGAAAAACTGTTTTTT
CASSLALAGRNEKLFF
>many|TRBJ2-4|TRBV20-1|TRBD1
TGCAGTGCTGCCCTGGGGGACAGGGGAGCATCCATTCAGTACTTC
CSAALGDRGASIQYF
>many|TRBJ1-5|TRBV6-5|TRBD1
TGTGCCAGCAGTTCGGACAGGGATTACAATCAGCCCCAGCATTTT
CASSSDRDYNQPQHF
>NA|TRBJ1-5|TRBV7-2|TRBD1
TGTGCCAGCAGCAGAGGGGGACAGCAAGCAAGTGAGCCCCAGCATTTT
CASSRGGQQASEPQHF
>many|TRBJ2-3|TRBV5-8|NA
TGTGCCAGCAGCTTCCTTCTGACAGACACAGATACGCAGTATTTT
CASSFLLTDTDTQYF
>NA|TRBJ2-3|TRBV9|NA
TGTGCCAGCAGTGTCCCAGCGGATACGCAGTATTTT
CASSVPADTQYF
>once|TRBJ1-5|TRBV10-3|NA
TGTGCCATCAGTGACGGAGGGAGTCCGTACGAGCATTTT
CAISDGGSPYEHF
>few|TRBJ2-7|TRBV10-3|NA
TGTGCCATCCCAAACTCACACTCCTACGAGCAGTACTTC
CAIPNSHSYEQYF
>NA|TRBJ1-2|TRBV7-2|NA
TGTGCCAGCAGCCACTCATCGGGGAGACCCTACGAGCACTTC
CASSHSSGRPYEHF